This TCR beta chain was sequenced in a study of T cell responses to AZD1222 COVID-19 vaccine. Study context: Pooled samples include second doses given at about 4 or 12 weeks.

The V segment lost 2 bases and the J segment 4 bases; nucleotides outside the gene matches: 10. Per the germline V gene, CDR1 is GTSNPN and CDR2 is SVGIG (reference sequence). The CDR3 length is 15 residues. As regards this clone: Its antigen is undetermined.

TCRdb's copy holds only in-frame clones and misses some; the assay was immunoSEQ multiplex PCR. The repertoire holds more than 95,000 clones, with 88% as singletons. Study results and caveats: Spike-specific TCR breadth and depth were elevated following two AZD1222 doses. Possibly, clonal diversity was underestimated; donors were largely white British and included more females.

This specimen was peripheral blood, taken on day 0 of AZD1222 vaccination. The chain has TRBV30 and TRBJ1-2; 7 nucleotides line up with TRBD1. This sequence originates from an adult in good health. CDR3: CAWSLLGGWGYGYTF. CDR3 in DNA: TGTGCCTGGAGTCTTTTAGGGGGCTGGGGCTATGGCTACACCTTC.